A single sample gave rise to the 12 T cell receptor beta chains below, sequenced in a study of blood T cell repertoires in COVID-19. The data were produced by immunoSEQ multiplex PCR, yet TCRdb's version contains in-frame clones alone and is incomplete. The table lists around 240,000 clones, around 80% of them singletons, with 1.5% to 2% in the top ten. Sequenced: peripheral blood. The source is a woman aged 80 or over with acute or convalescent COVID-19.

The genes are TRBV7-2 and TRBJ2-2, with TRBD1 matching over 10 bases. Germline CDR1 reads SGHTA; CDR2 reads FQGNSA. The CDR3 totals 14 residues. V lost 8 bases to trimming and J lost 6 bases; unmatched junction nucleotides: 6. DNA of the CDR3: TGTGCCAGCGGCAGGACAGGGGGATCCGGGGAGCTGTTTTTT. This codes for CASGRTGGSGELFF.

The chain combines TRBV6-6 with TRBJ1-2, with 7 bases aligning to TRBD1. Germline V CDR1 and CDR2: MNHNY, SVGAGI (reference sequence). CDR3 size: 14 residues. The junction had 4 bases not matched to a gene; V was cut back by 2 bases and J by 4 bases. DNA of the CDR3: TGTGCCAGCAGTTACGATTCAGGGGGCTATGGCTACACCTTC. It translates to CASSYDSGGYGYTF.

As DNA, the CDR3 is TGTGCCAGCAGTTTTGAGGGAGGGCCCCAGCATTTT. Amino acids: CASSFEGGPQHF. V and J are TRBV12-3 or TRBV12-4 and TRBJ1-5, with D uncertain. The ends were cut back, 3 bases at V and 9 bases at J, with 9 bases in the middle. This CDR3 region has 12 residues.

This clone occurred a few times. The chain employs TRBV5-5 and TRBJ1-2; perhaps TRBD1 as D (5 bases). The V and J ends lost 4 bases and 4 bases respectively, with 11 bases between them. CDR3 length: 13 amino acids. Per germline, CDR1 SGHKS and CDR2 YYEKEE (reference sequence). The DNA of the CDR3 is TGTGCCAGCAGCCAGGGAGGAGGCTATGGCTACACCTTC. Residues: CASSQGGGYGYTF.

The chain combines TRBV6-2 or TRBV6-3 with TRBJ2-3; D unclear. Trimming left V 2 bases short and J 0 bases short, with 9 bases between. CDR1 is MNHEY and CDR2 is SVGEGT in the germline V gene. This CDR3 comprises 15 residues. As DNA, the CDR3 is TGTGCCAGCAGTTACGGCTCCTCTAGCACAGATACGCAGTATTTT. Protein sequence: CASSYGSSSTDTQYF.

The chain has TRBV9 and TRBJ1-1, with 7 bases aligning to TRBD1. V gave up 0 bases and J gave up 9 bases; unmatched junction bases: 5. CDR1 and CDR2 from the germline V gene are SGDLS and YYNGEE. This CDR3 has 13 residues. The CDR3 loop is CASSVDDRVKAFF. In DNA form, the CDR3 reads TGTGCCAGCAGCGTAGACGACAGGGTAAAAGCTTTCTTT.

The chain recombines TRBV5-1 with TRBJ1-5; 8 bases align to TRBD1. Trimming cost V 0 bases and J 6 bases; bases outside gene matches: 5. This CDR3 is built from 15 residues. The germline V gene encodes CDR1 SGHRS and CDR2 YFSETQ. CDR3 residues: CASSLDGQGIQPQHF. In DNA form, the CDR3 reads TGCGCCAGCAGCTTGGACGGACAGGGTATTCAGCCCCAGCATTTT.

This clone was detected only once. The chain joins TRBV19 to TRBJ2-1; 11 nucleotides align to TRBD2. V was pared by 4 bases and J by 7 bases, with 9 bases of the junction left unmatched. The CDR3 contains 16 residues. CDR1 and CDR2 from the germline V gene are LNHDA and SQIVND (reference sequence). CDR3 loop: CASSSKLAGVSNEQFF. The DNA for the CDR3 is TGTGCCAGTAGTAGCAAACTAGCGGGAGTAAGTAATGAGCAGTTCTTC. The whole variable domain, filled in from reference TRBV19 and TRBJ2-1, reads DGGITQSPKYLFRKEGQNVTLSCEQNLNHDAMYWYRQDPGQGLRLIYYSQIVNDFQKGDIAEGYSVSREKKESFPLTVTSAQKNPTAFYLCASSSKLAGVSNEQFFGPGTRLTVL.

V and J are TRBV4-2 and TRBJ1-3, with D uncertain. Trimming stripped 3 bases from V and 4 bases from J, with 10 bases between. CDR3 length: 14 residues. The germline V gene has CDR1 LGHNA and CDR2 YNFKEQ. The CDR3 DNA reads TGTGCCAGCAGCCATGGTAGAGGGGGAAACACCATATATTTT. Amino acid sequence: CASSHGRGGNTIYF.

The J gene is TRBJ1-2, the V gene TRBV2; D is possibly TRBD1 (6 bases). Germline V gene lookup returns CDR1 SNHLY and CDR2 FYNNEI. CDR3 length equals 15 residues. Trimming took off 3 bases at V and 0 bases at J, with 11 bases between the two ends. This CDR3 reads CASSEPGQTNYGYTF. The CDR3, as DNA: TGTGCCAGCAGTGAGCCAGGACAGACTAACTATGGCTACACCTTC.

This rearrangement joins TRBV6-5 to TRBJ1-2, with TRBD1 matching 7 bases. The ends lost 6 bases at V and 4 bases at J; junction bases unmatched: 8. CDR1 and CDR2 (germline): MNHEY, SVGAGI. CDR3 length equals 14 residues. The CDR3 DNA reads TGTGCCAGCAGCCCAGGACAGGACAGCTATGGCTACACCTTC. Translating gives CASSPGQDSYGYTF.

This chain connects TRBV21-1 to TRBJ1-2; TRBD1 was called by the table and not checked on the DNA. TRBV21-1 is flagged as a pseudogene. The CDR3 loop spans 16 amino acids. CDR3 sequence: CASSPKRDSFNYGYTF. The CDR3 region has the DNA TGTGCCAGCAGCCCAAAAAGGGACAGCTTTAACTATGGCTACACCTTC.